This T cell receptor beta chain was sequenced in a study of blood T cells in healthy people across ages. This CDR3 contains 13 residues. Trimming at V came to 3 bases and at J to 8 bases, leaving 4 bases not matched to a gene. In germline, CDR1 is SGHRS, CDR2 YFSETQ. Points from the study as a whole: More naive CD4+ cells and higher diversity marked long-lived donors relative to aged donors.

With respect to this clonotype: The antigen remains undetermined.

A second roughly 6 to 12 cycle PCR used barcoded and J-beta primers. TCRdb re-called the 5' RACE reads through MiXCR, storing one row per CDR3 protein. There are 1.5 million to 2 million distinct CDR3 sequences in the sample; about two fifths occur only once, and 20% to 25% lies in the top ten. The rearrangement uses TRBV5-1 and TRBJ2-1, with 8 nucleotides matching TRBD2. Source material: blood. The TCR comes from a human donor in good health. CDR3 coding DNA: TGCGCCAGCAGCTCTGGACTAGCCCATGAGCAGTTCTTC. Its translation is CASSSGLAHEQFF.